The 27 T cell receptor beta chains below all came from one sample that was sequenced in a study of shared clonotypes between healthy human individuals. Clones were read by immunoSEQ multiplex PCR, and TCRdb kept only the in-frame ones, dropping some. Of a few million clones listed, roughly nine tenths were seen once; the top ten hold around 0.14%. Sequencing used naive CD4+ T cells sorted from blood. Subset of the sample: CD45RA+ positively selected. These receptors all come from a young man in good health.

Comment on this clone: The identical CDR3 is also encoded by other nucleotide sequences in the sample. V usage is TRBV11-3 and J usage is TRBJ2-3, with D perhaps matching TRBD1 (5 bases). The CDR3 is 13 amino acids. Trimming shortened V by 5 bases and J by 2 bases, and 8 bases separated the two germline ends. In germline, CDR1 is SGHNT, CDR2 YENEEA. CDR3 sequence: CASSLGPTDTQYF. The CDR3 nucleotides read TGTGCCAGCAGCCTGGGGCCCACAGATACGCAGTATTTT.

V usage is TRBV4-1 and J usage is TRBJ2-5; 9 bases line up with TRBD1. This CDR3 spans 16 amino acids. Germline V gene lookup returns CDR1 MGHRA and CDR2 YSYEKL. V gave up 2 bases and J gave up 1 base; unmatched junction bases: 5. In DNA, the CDR3 is TGCGCCAGCAGCCAACTCGCGGGACAGGGCCAAGAGACCCAGTACTTC. Amino acids: CASSQLAGQGQETQYF.

The chain employs TRBV18 and TRBJ2-5; weak D call: TRBD1 (5 bases). This CDR3 spans 14 amino acids. Trimming stripped 0 bases from V and 2 bases from J, with 7 bases between. CDR1 and CDR2 (germline): KGHSH, LQKENI. CDR3 amino acids: CASSPPRQQETQYF. DNA of the CDR3: TGTGCCAGCTCACCACCCCGACAGCAAGAGACCCAGTACTTC.

V gene TRBV19 combines with J gene TRBJ1-3; maybe TRBD1 (6 bases). The ends were cut back, 4 bases at V and 0 bases at J, with 10 bases in the middle. Germline assignment: CDR1 LNHDA and CDR2 SQIVND (reference sequence). The CDR3 spans 15 residues. Here the CDR3 DNA reads TGTGCCAGTAGTACTGGGACAAGCTCTGGAAACACCATATATTTT. Translation: CASSTGTSSGNTIYF.

The V gene is TRBV28, the J gene TRBJ1-2, with D maybe TRBD1 (6 bases). The CDR3 has 15 residues. V was pared by 6 bases and J by 1 base, with 15 bases between. In germline, CDR1 is MDHEN, CDR2 SYDVKM. The CDR3 reads CASSPSGAFNYGYTF. The DNA of the CDR3 is TGTGCCAGCAGCCCCTCGGGGGCCTTTAACTATGGCTACACCTTC.

A remark on this clone: The sample holds other DNA sequences that translate to the same CDR3. The CDR3 region is CASSYSGTGAGNTIYF. CDR3 sequence (DNA): TGTGCCAGCAGTTACTCAGGGACAGGGGCTGGAAACACCATATATTTT. The chain links TRBV6-5 to TRBJ1-3, with 10 bases matching TRBD1. CDR3 length: 16 residues. Germline V gives CDR1 MNHEY, CDR2 SVGAGI. The junction had 1 base not matched to a gene; V was cut back by 0 bases and J by 2 bases.

The chain combines TRBV28 with TRBJ2-3; D may match TRBD1 or TRBD2 (5 bases each). The V gene lost 2 bases and the J gene lost 0 bases, with 12 bases spanning the gap. Germline V lookup: CDR1 MDHEN, CDR2 SYDVKM. The CDR3 extends over 16 amino acids. CDR3 nucleotide sequence: TGTGCCAGCAGTTTAGGCGCCGGGGCTAGCACAGATACGCAGTATTTT. As protein: CASSLGAGASTDTQYF.

The chain couples TRBV11-2 to TRBJ1-2; 10 bases align to TRBD1. Trimming took 1 base from V and 4 from J; bases not matched to a gene: 6. CDR1 is SGHAT and CDR2 is FQNNGV in the germline V gene. There are 16 residues in the CDR3. The CDR3 nucleotides are TGTGCCAGCAGCTTAGGACAGGGGGCGAATCCCTATGGCTACACCTTC. Its translation is CASSLGQGANPYGYTF.

The rearrangement joins TRBV5-6 to TRBJ2-5; D gene ambiguous. The CDR3 covers 15 residues. Trimming stripped 3 bases from V and 2 bases from J, with 14 bases between. Per germline, CDR1 SGHDT and CDR2 YYEEEE. CDR3 loop: CASSSRWIIQETQYF. The CDR3 DNA is TGTGCCAGCAGCTCCCGGTGGATAATACAAGAGACCCAGTACTTC.

The rearrangement joins TRBV6-4 to TRBJ2-3; a weak D match, TRBD2 (7 bases). This CDR3 region has 15 residues. Germline V gene data show CDR1 as MRHNA and CDR2 as SNTAGT. Trimming took off 2 bases at V and 4 bases at J, with 13 bases between the two ends. This chain's CDR3 is CASSDEGGRPDTQYF. The CDR3, as DNA: TGTGCCAGCAGTGACGAGGGGGGGAGACCAGATACGCAGTATTTT.

The J gene is TRBJ2-6, the V gene TRBV12-5, with D perhaps matching TRBD1 (6 bases). The V end lost 5 bases, the J end lost 0 bases, and 8 bases lay between the germline ends. CDR1 LGHNT and CDR2 FRNRAP come from the germline V gene. This CDR3 comprises 15 residues. The DNA for the CDR3 is TGTGCTAGTGGTCCAGGGGTCTCTGGGGCCAACGTCCTGACTTTC. It codes for CASGPGVSGANVLTF.

In this sample, this clone turned up a few times. The V gene is TRBV10-3, the J gene TRBJ1-1; 9 bases agree with TRBD1. With 6 bases clipped from V and 1 base from J, the junction kept 3 bases outside the gene matches. Per the germline V gene, CDR1 is ENHRY and CDR2 is SYGVKD. The CDR3 runs 14 residues. CDR3 residues: CAISRQGGNTEAFF. CDR3 nucleotides: TGTGCCATCAGCCGACAGGGGGGGAACACTGAAGCTTTCTTT.

This chain links TRBV28 with TRBJ2-1; weak D call: TRBD2 (5 bases). Germline CDR1 MDHEN, CDR2 SYDVKM. With 1 base removed from V and 7 bases from J, the gap between germline ends came to 11 bases. The CDR3 has 14 amino acids. The CDR3 region is CASSLFIARNEQFF. The CDR3, as DNA: TGTGCCAGCAGTTTATTTATAGCGCGGAATGAGCAGTTCTTC.

The chain has TRBV7-6 and TRBJ2-3, with a weak D call TRBD2 (7 bases). Trimming shortened V by 4 bases and J by 1 base, and 9 bases separated the two germline ends. CDR3 length: 14 residues. CDR1 and CDR2 from the germline V gene are SGHVS and FNYEAQ. Here the CDR3 reads CASSWGGRTDTQYF. The CDR3 DNA reads as TGTGCCAGCAGCTGGGGGGGGCGCACAGATACGCAGTATTTT.

The V and J genes are TRBV9 and TRBJ1-6; D might be TRBD1 (6 bases). V shed 3 bases and J shed 4 bases, with 8 bases lying between them. From germline, CDR1 is SGDLS and CDR2 YYNGEE. This CDR3 spans 14 amino acids. The CDR3: CASSGQVYNSPLHF. The CDR3 coding sequence is TGTGCCAGCAGCGGACAGGTATATAATTCACCCCTCCACTTT.

The chain uses TRBV6-5 and TRBJ2-5; D unresolved. Germline CDR1 and CDR2: MNHEY and SVGAGI. Between the trimmed V and J ends, which lost 8 bases and 5 bases, there was a span of 9 bases. The CDR3 consists of 11 residues. The CDR3, as DNA: TGTGCCAGCGTTCAAGGGGAGACCCAGTACTTC. As protein: CASVQGETQYF.

The gene calls are TRBV25-1 and TRBJ1-2; no definite D call. CDR1 and CDR2 from the germline V gene are MGHDK and SYGVNS. V dropped 5 bases and J dropped 7 bases, with 17 bases sitting between them. CDR3 length: 14 residues. The CDR3 here is CASSPPIPGPGYTF. The CDR3 bases are TGTGCCAGCAGTCCACCGATTCCCGGGCCTGGCTACACCTTC.

This clone was recorded once. V usage is TRBV7-9 and J usage is TRBJ1-4; 10 bases agree with TRBD1. The CDR3 has 15 amino acids. J lost 4 bases, V lost 5 bases, and 4 bases had no gene match. Germline CDR1 is SEHNR and CDR2 is FQNEAQ (reference sequence). CDR3 protein: CASSARTGGNEKLFF. CDR3 DNA: TGTGCCAGCAGCGCCCGGACAGGGGGTAATGAAAAACTGTTTTTT.

The J gene is TRBJ2-7, the V gene TRBV11-2; 9 positions agree with TRBD2. The ends lost 0 bases at V and 6 bases at J; junction bases unmatched: 6. Germline assignment: CDR1 SGHAT and CDR2 FQNNGV. The CDR3 runs to 15 residues. The CDR3 spells CASSLDGTSSSEQYF. The CDR3 DNA sequence: TGTGCCAGCAGCTTAGACGGGACTAGCTCGAGCGAGCAGTACTTC.

V is TRBV6-5 and J is TRBJ2-7; weak D call: TRBD1 (6 bases). The CDR3 has 13 amino acids. Germline loops: CDR1 MNHEY, CDR2 SVGAGI. Trimming removed 9 bases at V and 3 bases at J, with 15 bases between. CDR3: CASGTTSRYEQYF. DNA of the CDR3: TGTGCCAGTGGGACAACATCTCGCTACGAGCAGTACTTC.

As to this clone: One junction end does not reproduce the germline sequence, and a read error may be involved. This chain connects TRBV6-6 to TRBJ2-7; D not resolved. Germline V gives CDR1 MNHNY, CDR2 SVGAGI (reference sequence). This CDR3 has 11 amino acids. This chain's CDR3 is CASSDSYEQYF. In nucleotides, the CDR3 is TGTGCCAGCAGTGACTCCTACGAGCAGTACTTC.

In regard to this clone: Likely a read error: the CDR3 ends without its conserved phenylalanine or tryptophan. V and J are TRBV11-3 and TRBJ2-3, with 13 bases that match TRBD2. Germline lookup yields CDR1 SGHNT and CDR2 YENEEA. The trim removed 5 bases at V and 3 bases at J, leaving 2 bases unmatched. The CDR3 covers 15 residues. The CDR3 is CASSPGLAGTDTQYL. The CDR3 bases are TGTGCCAGCAGCCCGGGACTAGCGGGGACAGATACGCAGTATCTT.

V gene TRBV6-6 combines with J gene TRBJ1-2; TRBD1 matches at 7 bases. Germline loops: CDR1 MNHNY, CDR2 SVGAGI (reference sequence). The CDR3 length is 15 residues. V was clipped by 4 bases and J by 4 bases; unmatched bases: 9. DNA for the CDR3: TGTGCCAGCAGTTGGGGCGGGACAGAGGTCTATGGCTACACCTTC. Translation gives CASSWGGTEVYGYTF.

The chain employs TRBV19 and TRBJ2-2; D ambiguous. This CDR3 has 14 residues. V was shortened by 7 bases and J by 3 bases, with 12 bases between the two germline ends. In germline, CDR1 is LNHDA, CDR2 SQIVND (reference sequence). DNA for the CDR3: TGTGCCAGTACCCGGAGAGGAGACACCGGGGAGCTGTTTTTT. This codes for CASTRRGDTGELFF.

The J gene is TRBJ1-6, the V gene TRBV5-6; 7 positions match TRBD1. CDR1 SGHDT and CDR2 YYEEEE come from the germline V gene. With 0 bases clipped from V and 9 bases from J, the junction kept 9 bases outside the gene matches. The CDR3 extends over 16 amino acids. The CDR3 DNA is TGTGCCAGCAGCTTGGGCCTGGACAGGTCGGTTTCACCCCTCCACTTT. Translation: CASSLGLDRSVSPLHF.

V gene TRBV6-1 combines with J gene TRBJ2-3; 7 nucleotides line up with TRBD1. This CDR3 has 14 residues. V dropped 5 bases and J dropped 2; count of bases not matched to a gene: 4. Germline loops: CDR1 MNHNS, CDR2 SASEGT. CDR3 coding DNA: TGTGCCAGCAGTTCCGGGACAGACACAGATACGCAGTATTTT. Its translation: CASSSGTDTDTQYF.

The gene calls are TRBV28 and TRBJ2-2; TRBD1 matches 8 bases. This CDR3 has 18 amino acids. The germline V gene has CDR1 MDHEN and CDR2 SYDVKM. The trim removed 5 bases at V and 1 base at J, leaving 12 bases unmatched. The CDR3 loop is CASSARPQGVRNTGELFF. The CDR3 DNA reads as TGTGCCAGCAGTGCCCGCCCACAGGGGGTCAGGAACACCGGGGAGCTGTTTTTT. The variable domain in full, completed from reference TRBV28 and TRBJ2-2, reads DVKVTQSSRYLVKRTGEKVFLECVQDMDHENMFWYRQDPGLGLRLIYFSYDVKMKEKGDIPEGYSVSREKKERFSLILESASTNQTSMYLCASSARPQGVRNTGELFFGEGSRLTVL.